This T cell receptor beta chain came from a study of early T cells in non-severe SARS-CoV-2 infection. The wider study: Unpaired chains resulted from sequencing bulk RNA of unsorted whole blood.

Unique molecular identifiers (one per individual cDNA molecule) were attached. TCRdb itself ran the 5' RACE reads through MiXCR, one entry per CDR3 protein. The sample has tens of thousands of distinct CDR3 sequences, under 6.5% seen once. The study's findings and limits: Clonotype matching in VDJdb favored anti-spike CD8 responses and did not capture private and CD4 specificities.

This clonotype was seen at least ten times. The antigen is undetermined. V gave up 6 bases and J gave up 3 bases; unmatched junction bases: 9. This CDR3 is built from 16 residues. The chain employs TRBV12-3 or TRBV12-4 and TRBJ1-5; 9 bases fit TRBD1. Sequenced: whole blood. This receptor was taken from an adult who was a healthcare worker with PCR-confirmed SARS-CoV-2 infection or an uninfected control (not recorded which). The CDR3, as DNA: TGTGCCAGCAGCCGCACCGGGACAGGGCTCAATCAGCCCCAGCATTTT. Its protein product is CASSRTGTGLNQPQHF.